This T cell receptor (beta chain) was sequenced for a study of T cell responses to AZD1222 COVID-19 vaccine. With respect to this clone: As yet, its antigen is unknown.

Some clones are missing from TCRdb's copy, which holds only in-frame ones; the method was immunoSEQ multiplex PCR. The repertoire holds about 59,000 clones, with about 91% as singletons. Findings of the study overall: Spike-specific TCR breadth and depth grew following two AZD1222 doses. Across spike, vaccine-associated CD4 TCRs were found, dominant at 160-218 and 743-854.

There are 18 residues in the CDR3. Germline loops: CDR1 SGHNT, CDR2 YENEEA. Trimming removed 3 bases from V and 2 bases from J; junction bases left unmatched: 11. The receptor was isolated from an adult who received the AZD1222 COVID-19 vaccine. This chain uses TRBV11-3 with TRBJ2-5; 11 bases map to TRBD1. Sequencing was performed on peripheral blood, taken 28 days after the second AZD1222 dose. Written as DNA, the CDR3 is TGTGCCAGCAGCTTCCGCGCTCCGGGACAGGGGGTACAAGAGACCCAGTACTTC. This sequence encodes CASSFRAPGQGVQETQYF.